These T cell receptor beta chains were read from a single sample in a study of radiation and T cells in renal cell carcinoma. The repertoire was sequenced with immunoSEQ multiplex PCR; TCRdb's copy has only in-frame clones and lacks some. The profile shows roughly 9,800 clones, around 56% of them singletons. The source was tumor tissue, collected from a patient whose treatment was nephrectomy without radiotherapy. The receptor set was obtained from a middle-aged man with renal cell carcinoma. Both conserved end residues are trimmed from each CDR3. Each record gives: CDR3 protein, V gene.

CDR3aa: ASSQGREGSTEAF; v_gene: TRBV4-1
CDR3aa: ASRPYTEYSGNTIY; v_gene: TRBV6-6
CDR3aa: ASSFSQGARNTIY; v_gene: TRBV13
CDR3aa: ASSAGQGRQPQH; v_gene: TRBV6-1
CDR3aa: ASSTRTSGNYEQY; v_gene: TRBV7-8
CDR3aa: ASNDRAGSPLH; v_gene: TRBV25-1
CDR3aa: ASSIVQGNQPQH; v_gene: TRBV19
CDR3aa: ASSIDRTVNTEAF; v_gene: TRBV19
CDR3aa: ASSQGADNQPQH; v_gene: TRBV18
CDR3aa: ASSPLGSGVRDTQY; v_gene: TRBV28
CDR3aa: ASSYRVGASSYNEQF; v_gene: TRBV19
CDR3aa: ASSLGGAEAF; v_gene: TRBV7-9
CDR3aa: ASSLIKGATPNQPQH; v_gene: TRBV4-2
CDR3aa: ASSEGDRSYNEQF; v_gene: TRBV6-1
CDR3aa: ASSQTRGPRARQY; v_gene: TRBV11-1
CDR3aa: ASTPGGPQETQY; v_gene: TRBV6-6
CDR3aa: ASSQDGNYGYT; v_gene: TRBV4-1
CDR3aa: ASSLRQGKGSNEKLF; v_gene: TRBV11-3
CDR3aa: ASSSGRSNEKLF; v_gene: TRBV6-6
CDR3aa: ASSPSPQGSGANVLT; v_gene: TRBV18
CDR3aa: ASSRIDTQY; v_gene: TRBV6-1
CDR3aa: ASSYDPPTGANVLT; v_gene: TRBV6-6
CDR3aa: ATSFGGRRGNTGELF; v_gene: TRBV15
CDR3aa: ASSPPFPGTGGKEQPQH; v_gene: TRBV18
CDR3aa: ASSLGGTSSYNEQF; v_gene: TRBV5-4
CDR3aa: ASSPTAGSREQY; v_gene: TRBV7-3
CDR3aa: ASSESGRGPANYGYT; v_gene: TRBV25-1
CDR3aa: SARESGSWGDTQY; v_gene: TRBV29-1
CDR3aa: SVEDPVEAF; v_gene: TRBV29-1
CDR3aa: ASSQNIPPRGETQY; v_gene: TRBV4-2
CDR3aa: ARGQPNYGYT; v_gene: TRBV2
CDR3aa: ASNYAYTQSRANVLT; v_gene: TRBV5-8
CDR3aa: ASSVDRGDEQF; v_gene: TRBV2
CDR3aa: ASSPRFNEQF; v_gene: TRBV7-9
CDR3aa: ASRPAGPPLGYGYT; v_gene: TRBV28
CDR3aa: ASSHGIAVTQETQY; v_gene: TRBV14
CDR3aa: ASSPKRGFTDTQY; v_gene: TRBV13
CDR3aa: ASSSDRDRGGPSGANVLT; v_gene: TRBV5-4
CDR3aa: ASSEAGRDQPQH; v_gene: TRBV10-2
CDR3aa: ASSLFTGGPGELF; v_gene: TRBV5-6
CDR3aa: ASPRSGSSYEQY; v_gene: TRBV25-1
CDR3aa: ASSLLGTGDPDTQY; v_gene: TRBV5-5
CDR3aa: ASSLAPGLAGGWHEQF; v_gene: TRBV7-9
CDR3aa: ASSEASTITYNEQF; v_gene: TRBV6-1
CDR3aa: ASSLPPRAQY; v_gene: TRBV4-2
CDR3aa: ASSLTSGAMGSYEQY; v_gene: TRBV5-1
CDR3aa: SAGKPLH; v_gene: TRBV20-1
CDR3aa: ASSYTRSGELF; v_gene: TRBV10-2
CDR3aa: ASSIGTANTEAF; v_gene: TRBV7-8
CDR3aa: ASSQGGYWLEAF; v_gene: TRBV7-2
CDR3aa: ASSFQGNYGYT; v_gene: TRBV6-5
CDR3aa: ASSQVSQGPYEQY; v_gene: TRBV4-3
CDR3aa: ASSPNGGNSEAF; v_gene: TRBV18
CDR3aa: ASSQGQGGYNEQF; v_gene: TRBV14